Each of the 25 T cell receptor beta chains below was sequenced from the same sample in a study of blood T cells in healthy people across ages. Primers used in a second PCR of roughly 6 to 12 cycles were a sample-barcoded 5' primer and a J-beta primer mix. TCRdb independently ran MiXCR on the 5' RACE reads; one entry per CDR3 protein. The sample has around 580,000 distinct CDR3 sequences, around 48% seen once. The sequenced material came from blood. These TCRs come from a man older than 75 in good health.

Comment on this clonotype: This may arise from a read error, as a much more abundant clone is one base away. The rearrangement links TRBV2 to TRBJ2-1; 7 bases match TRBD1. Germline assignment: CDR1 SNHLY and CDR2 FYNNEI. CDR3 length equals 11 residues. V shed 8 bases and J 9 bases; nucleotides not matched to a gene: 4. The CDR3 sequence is CASGTDSEQFF. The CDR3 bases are TGTGCCAGCGGGACAGACAGTGAGCAGTTCTTC.

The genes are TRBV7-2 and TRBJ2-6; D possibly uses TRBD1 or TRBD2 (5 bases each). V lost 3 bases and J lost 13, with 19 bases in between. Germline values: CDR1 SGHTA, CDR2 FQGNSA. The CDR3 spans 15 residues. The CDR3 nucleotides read TGTGCCAGCAGCTTTGCCGGGACCGCCTTGCATGTCCTGACTTTC. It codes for CASSFAGTALHVLTF.

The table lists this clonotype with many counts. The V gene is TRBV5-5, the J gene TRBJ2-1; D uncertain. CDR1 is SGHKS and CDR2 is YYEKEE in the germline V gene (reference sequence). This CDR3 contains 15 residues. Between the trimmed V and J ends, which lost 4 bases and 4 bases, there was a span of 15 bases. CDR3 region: CASSEDSSPYNEQFF. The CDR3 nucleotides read TGTGCCAGCAGCGAAGACTCCTCCCCATACAATGAGCAGTTCTTC.

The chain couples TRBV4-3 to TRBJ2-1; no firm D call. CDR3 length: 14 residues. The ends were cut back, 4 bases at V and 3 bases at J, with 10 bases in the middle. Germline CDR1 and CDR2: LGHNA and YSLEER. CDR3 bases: TGCGCCAGCAGCCCCGGACCACTCTACAATGAGCAGTTCTTC. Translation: CASSPGPLYNEQFF.

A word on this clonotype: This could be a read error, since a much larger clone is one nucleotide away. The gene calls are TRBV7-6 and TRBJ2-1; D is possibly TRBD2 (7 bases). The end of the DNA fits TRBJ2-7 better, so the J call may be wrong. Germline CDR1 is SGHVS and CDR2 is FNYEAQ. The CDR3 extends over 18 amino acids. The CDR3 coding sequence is TGTGCCAGCAGCTTATATCCGGGGGGCCGTAGCTCCTACAATGAGCAGTACTTC. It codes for CASSLYPGGRSSYNEQYF.

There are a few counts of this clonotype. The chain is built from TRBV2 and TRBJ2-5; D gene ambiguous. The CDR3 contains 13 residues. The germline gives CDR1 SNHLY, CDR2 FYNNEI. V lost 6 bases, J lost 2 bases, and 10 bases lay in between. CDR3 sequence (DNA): TGTGCCAGCAGAGAGGTACAGCAAGAGACCCAGTACTTC. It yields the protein CASREVQQETQYF. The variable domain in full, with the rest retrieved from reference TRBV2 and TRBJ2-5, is EPEVTQTPSHQVTQMGQEVILRCVPISNHLYFYWYRQILGQKVEFLVSFYNNEISEKSEIFDDQFSVERPDGSNFTLKIRSTKLEDSAMYFCASREVQQETQYFGPGTRLLVL.

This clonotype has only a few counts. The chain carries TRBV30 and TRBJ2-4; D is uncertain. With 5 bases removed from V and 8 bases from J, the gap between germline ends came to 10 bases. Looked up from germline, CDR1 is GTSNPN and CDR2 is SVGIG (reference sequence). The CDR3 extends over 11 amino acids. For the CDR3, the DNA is TGTGCCTGGGAGAGCCGCGACATTCAGTACTTC. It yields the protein CAWESRDIQYF.

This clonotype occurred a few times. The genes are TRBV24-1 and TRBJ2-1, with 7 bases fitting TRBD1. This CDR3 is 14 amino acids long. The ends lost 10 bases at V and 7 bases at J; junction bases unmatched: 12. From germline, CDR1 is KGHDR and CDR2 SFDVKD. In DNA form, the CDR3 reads TGTGCCACAGGGGGCCAGGACGCGTGGAATGAGCAGTTCTTC. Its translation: CATGGQDAWNEQFF.

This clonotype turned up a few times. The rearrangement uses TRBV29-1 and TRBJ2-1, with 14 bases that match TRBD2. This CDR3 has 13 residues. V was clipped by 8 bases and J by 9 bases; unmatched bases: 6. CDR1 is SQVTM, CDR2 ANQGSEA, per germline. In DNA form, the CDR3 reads TGCAGCACGGGACTAGCGGGAGTCGGTGAGCAGTTCTTC. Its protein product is CSTGLAGVGEQFF.

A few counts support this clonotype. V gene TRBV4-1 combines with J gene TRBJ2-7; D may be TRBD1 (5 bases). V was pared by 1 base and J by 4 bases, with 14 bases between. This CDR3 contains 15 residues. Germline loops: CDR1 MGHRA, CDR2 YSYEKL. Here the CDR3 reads CASSQVDQGWYEQYF. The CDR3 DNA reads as TGCGCCAGCAGCCAAGTGGACCAGGGTTGGTACGAGCAGTACTTC.

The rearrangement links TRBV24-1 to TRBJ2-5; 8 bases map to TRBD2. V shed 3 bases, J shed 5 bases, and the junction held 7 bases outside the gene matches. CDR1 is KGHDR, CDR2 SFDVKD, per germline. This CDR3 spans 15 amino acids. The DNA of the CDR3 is TGTGCCACCAGTGATCCATCAACTAGCGGTGAGACCCAGTACTTC. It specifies CATSDPSTSGETQYF.

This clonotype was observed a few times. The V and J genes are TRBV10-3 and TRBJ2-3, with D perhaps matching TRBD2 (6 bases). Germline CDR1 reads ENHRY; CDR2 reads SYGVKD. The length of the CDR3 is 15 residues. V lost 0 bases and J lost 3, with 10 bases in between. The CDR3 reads CAISESSGETDTQYF. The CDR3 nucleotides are TGTGCCATCAGTGAGTCTAGCGGCGAAACAGATACGCAGTATTTT.

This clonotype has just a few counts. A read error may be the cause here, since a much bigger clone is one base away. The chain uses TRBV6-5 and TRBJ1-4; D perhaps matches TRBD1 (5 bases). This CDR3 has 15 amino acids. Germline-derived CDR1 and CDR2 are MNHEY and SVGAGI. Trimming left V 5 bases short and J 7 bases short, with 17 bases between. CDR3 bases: TGTGCCAGCAGTCCTCGACAGAGGGGAAGTGAAAAACTGTTTTTT. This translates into CASSPRQRGSEKLFF.

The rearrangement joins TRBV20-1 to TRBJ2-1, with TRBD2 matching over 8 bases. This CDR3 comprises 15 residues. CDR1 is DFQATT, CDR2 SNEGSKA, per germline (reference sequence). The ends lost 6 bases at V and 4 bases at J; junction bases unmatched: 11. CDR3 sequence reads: CSATSGRDPYNEQFF. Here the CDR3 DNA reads TGCAGTGCAACAAGCGGGAGAGACCCTTACAATGAGCAGTTCTTC.

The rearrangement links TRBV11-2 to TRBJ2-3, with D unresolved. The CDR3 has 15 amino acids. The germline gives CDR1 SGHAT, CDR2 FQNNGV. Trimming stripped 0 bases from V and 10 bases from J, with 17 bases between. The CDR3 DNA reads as TGTGCCAGCAGCTTAGACCGAGCAGGCGAAGGGCCGCAGTATTTT. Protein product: CASSLDRAGEGPQYF.

CDR3 in amino acids: CASSFIGHPHSDYGYTF. DNA for the CDR3: TGTGCCAGCAGCTTCATAGGACACCCCCATTCTGACTATGGCTACACCTTC. This chain joins TRBV7-2 and TRBJ1-2; TRBD1 is a possible D gene (5 bases). The CDR3 covers 17 residues. CDR1 and CDR2 from the germline V gene are SGHTA and FQGNSA. V lost 3 bases and J 3 bases, leaving 20 bases between the germline ends.

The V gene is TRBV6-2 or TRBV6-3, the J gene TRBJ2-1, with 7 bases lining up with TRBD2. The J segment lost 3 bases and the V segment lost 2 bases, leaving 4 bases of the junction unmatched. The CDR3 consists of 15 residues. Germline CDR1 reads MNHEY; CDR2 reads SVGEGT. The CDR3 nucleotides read TGTGCCAGCAGTTACGCTAGCGGTTACTACAATGAGCAGTTCTTC. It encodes CASSYASGYYNEQFF.

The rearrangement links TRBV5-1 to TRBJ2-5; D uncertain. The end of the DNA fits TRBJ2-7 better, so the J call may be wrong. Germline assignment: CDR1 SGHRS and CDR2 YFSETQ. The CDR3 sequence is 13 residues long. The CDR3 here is CASSADGQYEQYF. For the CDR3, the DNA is TGCGCCAGCAGCGCTGACGGGCAGTACGAGCAGTACTTC.

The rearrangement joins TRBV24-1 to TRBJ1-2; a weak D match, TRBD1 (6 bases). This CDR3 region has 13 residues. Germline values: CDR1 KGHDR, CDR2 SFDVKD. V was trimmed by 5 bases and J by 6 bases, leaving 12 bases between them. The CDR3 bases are TGTGCCACCAGTGCCTTGGACAGTCATGGCTACACCTTC. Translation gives CATSALDSHGYTF.

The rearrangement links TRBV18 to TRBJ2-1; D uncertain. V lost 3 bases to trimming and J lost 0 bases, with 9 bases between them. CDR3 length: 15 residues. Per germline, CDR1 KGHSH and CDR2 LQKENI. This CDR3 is CASSPDGYSYNEQFF. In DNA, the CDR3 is TGTGCCAGCTCACCCGACGGCTACTCCTACAATGAGCAGTTCTTC.

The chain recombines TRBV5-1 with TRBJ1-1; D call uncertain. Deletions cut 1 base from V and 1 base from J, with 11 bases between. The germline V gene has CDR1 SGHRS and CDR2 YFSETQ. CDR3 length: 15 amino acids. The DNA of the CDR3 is TGCGCCAGCAGCTTGTTGGGGTCAGGGAACACTGAAGCTTTCTTT. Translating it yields CASSLLGSGNTEAFF.

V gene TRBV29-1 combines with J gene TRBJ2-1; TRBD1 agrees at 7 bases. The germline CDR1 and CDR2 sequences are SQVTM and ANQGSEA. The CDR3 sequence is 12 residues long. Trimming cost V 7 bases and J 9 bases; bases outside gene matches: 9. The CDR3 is CSALTGAAEQFF. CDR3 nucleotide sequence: TGCAGCGCTCTAACAGGGGCCGCTGAGCAGTTCTTC.

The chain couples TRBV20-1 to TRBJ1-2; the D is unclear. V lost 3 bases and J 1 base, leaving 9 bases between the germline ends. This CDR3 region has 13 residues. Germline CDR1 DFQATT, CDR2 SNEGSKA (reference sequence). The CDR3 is CSARDPVNYGYTF. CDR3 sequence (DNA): TGCAGTGCTAGGGACCCCGTTAACTATGGCTACACCTTC.

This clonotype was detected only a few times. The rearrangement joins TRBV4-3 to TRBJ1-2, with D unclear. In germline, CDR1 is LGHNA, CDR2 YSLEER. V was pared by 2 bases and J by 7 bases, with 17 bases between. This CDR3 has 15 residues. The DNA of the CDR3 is TGCGCCAGCAGCCAATCGAGCGAGCGGCGGGCTGGCTACACCTTC. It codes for CASSQSSERRAGYTF.

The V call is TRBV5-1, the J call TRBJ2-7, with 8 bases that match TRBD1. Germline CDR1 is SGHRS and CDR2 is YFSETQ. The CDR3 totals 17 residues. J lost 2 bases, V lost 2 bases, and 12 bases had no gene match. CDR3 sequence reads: CASSFAQRTGTAYEQYF. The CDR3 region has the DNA TGCGCCAGCAGCTTTGCTCAACGGACAGGGACGGCCTACGAGCAGTACTTC.